This TCR beta chain was captured by sequencing in a study of response to subunit inactivated influenza vaccine. In TCRdb, the RT-PCR reads were re-called with MiXCR into one record per CDR3 protein. This sample has under 850,000 distinct CDR3 sequences; approximately 17% occur once, and the top ten carry 9.5% to 13%. This clonotype has just a few counts. CDR1 and CDR2 (germline): SGHRS, YFSETQ. The CDR3 sequence is 18 residues long. V lost 0 bases, J lost 0 bases, and 11 bases stayed unmatched. The gene calls are TRBV5-1 and TRBJ2-7, with 8 positions matching TRBD2. The sequence came from a man aged 45-65 years who received an inactivated influenza vaccine. Sequencing was performed on PBMCs from blood, taken more than 4 days after vaccination. This CDR3 reads CASSLAPSRGGLSYEQYF. In nucleotides, the CDR3 is TGCGCCAGCAGCTTGGCCCCTTCTCGCGGGGGGCTCTCCTACGAGCAGTACTTC.